Listed here is a single T cell receptor (beta chain). The data were taken from a study of sequential checkpoint blockade in melanoma. Some clones are missing from TCRdb's copy, which holds only in-frame ones; the method was immunoSEQ multiplex PCR. The sample has some 6,100 clones; roughly three fifths are singletons. As to treatment: randomized to nivolumab then ipilimumab (arm A) or the reverse (arm B). The receptor was isolated from a human donor with melanoma. Source: CD8+ T cells sorted from blood (inferred from file names), taken from a patient given nivolumab and ipilimumab in sequence.

This CDR3 is CASSQQSHDSYNEQFF. In nucleotides, the CDR3 is TGTGCCAGCAGCCAACAGTCCCACGACTCCTACAATGAGCAGTTCTTC. The chain uses TRBV5-4 and TRBJ2-1; no definite D call. Germline V lookup: CDR1 SGHNT, CDR2 YYREEE (reference sequence). CDR3 length: 16 amino acids. V lost 4 bases, J lost 0 bases, and 14 bases lay in between.